Following are 15 T cell receptor beta chains from one sample sequenced in a study of blood T cell repertoires in COVID-19. The assay was immunoSEQ multiplex PCR, and TCRdb's table has in-frame clones only and misses some. The sample lists 250,000 or so clones, about 91% occurring once. The sample consisted of PBMCs or T cells enriched from blood (not recorded which). These TCRs come from a woman in her thirties or forties with acute COVID-19.

The genes are TRBV7-2 and TRBJ2-2; D call uncertain. V lost 3 bases to trimming and J lost 4 bases, with 12 bases between them. This CDR3 has 15 amino acids. Germline V gene lookup returns CDR1 SGHTA and CDR2 FQGNSA. CDR3 bases: TGTGCCAGCAGCTTGCGAGGTCCCGGCACCGGGGAGCTGTTTTTT. It yields the protein CASSLRGPGTGELFF.

This clone was picked up one time. The chain combines TRBV10-1 with TRBJ2-1; 10 bases are a match to TRBD2. V shed 2 bases and J 9 bases; nucleotides not matched to a gene: 7. Germline V gene sequence: CDR1 WNHNN, CDR2 SYGVQD (reference sequence). The CDR3 consists of 15 residues. CDR3 sequence: CASSEGASGSGEQFF. CDR3 coding DNA: TGCGCCAGCAGTGAGGGGGCTAGCGGGAGTGGTGAGCAGTTCTTC.

V gene TRBV4-3 combines with J gene TRBJ2-1; possible D gene TRBD2, 6 bases. Per the germline V gene, CDR1 is LGHNA and CDR2 is YSLEER. With 3 bases removed from V and 4 bases from J, the gap between germline ends came to 28 bases. This CDR3 spans 20 amino acids. CDR3 loop: CASSQWVPPAPAGFYNEQFF. Here the CDR3 DNA reads TGCGCCAGCAGCCAGTGGGTCCCCCCGGCGCCCGCGGGGTTTTACAATGAGCAGTTCTTC.

The chain carries TRBV5-1 and TRBJ1-2, with 10 bases lining up with TRBD1. Trimming cost V 4 bases and J 4 bases; bases outside gene matches: 7. There are 15 residues in the CDR3. Germline CDR1 and CDR2: SGHRS and YFSETQ. The CDR3 here is CASSIGQGVGYGYTF. CDR3 DNA sequence: TGCGCCAGCAGCATCGGACAGGGGGTGGGCTATGGCTACACCTTC.

The sample holds one count of this clone. The J gene is TRBJ2-7, the V gene TRBV3-1 (or the pseudogene TRBV3-2); 12 bases align to TRBD2. V was pared by 4 bases and J by 5 bases, with 9 bases of the junction left unmatched. This CDR3 region has 16 residues. Germline V CDR1 and CDR2: LGHDT, YNNKEL (reference sequence). This chain's CDR3 is CASSLSSGGVSDEQYF. The CDR3 DNA follows: TGTGCCAGCAGCCTCTCTAGCGGGGGGGTGTCTGACGAGCAGTACTTC.

The V gene is TRBV27, the J gene TRBJ1-4; 8 positions match TRBD1. This CDR3 has 17 residues. Trimming removed 5 bases from V and 10 bases from J; junction bases left unmatched: 18. Germline values: CDR1 MNHEY, CDR2 SMNVEV (reference sequence). The CDR3 DNA sequence: TGTGCCAGCAGTGACGAAAAAAAAGGACAGGGTCGGAGAAAACTGTTTTTT. The encoded protein is CASSDEKKGQGRRKLFF.

The chain has TRBV9 and TRBJ1-4; D gene uncertain. CDR3 length: 14 residues. Trimming removed 1 base at V and 0 bases at J, with 4 bases between. Germline V gene data show CDR1 as SGDLS and CDR2 as YYNGEE. This CDR3 reads CASSVSTTNEKLFF. The CDR3 coding sequence is TGTGCCAGCAGCGTATCCACAACTAATGAAAAACTGTTTTTT.

The chain has TRBV30 and TRBJ1-3; possible D gene TRBD1, 5 bases. The CDR3 covers 17 residues. The germline gives CDR1 GTSNPN, CDR2 SVGIG (reference sequence). V lost 0 bases and J lost 0, with 15 bases in between. The CDR3 spells CAWSVLVPGRSGNTIYF. The CDR3 coding sequence is TGTGCCTGGAGTGTACTGGTCCCAGGGCGCTCTGGAAACACCATATATTTT.

The J gene is TRBJ1-6, the V gene TRBV11-2; 8 bases match TRBD1. Per germline, CDR1 SGHAT and CDR2 FQNNGV. The CDR3 is 15 amino acids. Trimming removed 2 bases from V and 10 bases from J; junction bases left unmatched: 7. The CDR3 here is CASSLITGGGSPLHF. The DNA of the CDR3 is TGTGCCAGCAGCTTAATAACAGGGGGAGGGTCACCCCTCCACTTT.

The chain has TRBV28 and TRBJ1-2, with unresolved D. Trimming left V 2 bases short and J 4 bases short, with 11 bases between. The CDR3 length is 14 residues. In germline, CDR1 is MDHEN, CDR2 SYDVKM. The CDR3 region has the DNA TGTGCCAGCAGTTTAAGCGACTCTCCCTATGGCTACACCTTC. It yields the protein CASSLSDSPYGYTF.

The V call is TRBV6-4, the J call TRBJ1-6; 7 bases are shared with TRBD1. The CDR3 runs 14 residues. The V gene's germline CDR1 is MRHNA and CDR2 SNTAGT. J gave up 9 bases and V 5 bases, and 7 bases lay outside the gene matches. CDR3 in amino acids: CASSPDRASSPLHF. CDR3 coding DNA: TGTGCCAGCAGTCCTGACAGGGCCTCTTCACCCCTCCACTTT.

This chain links TRBV7-2 with TRBJ2-1, with D hard to call. Germline CDR1 reads SGHTA; CDR2 reads FQGNSA. The CDR3 is made up of 12 amino acids. Trimming took off 6 bases at V and 9 bases at J, with 12 bases between the two ends. The CDR3 loop reads CASRREVGEQFF. The CDR3 nucleotides read TGTGCCAGCAGGCGAGAGGTGGGTGAGCAGTTCTTC.

This clone was counted once. This chain joins TRBV28 and TRBJ1-3; D uncertain. Trimming shortened V by 7 bases and J by 2 bases, and 12 bases separated the two germline ends. This CDR3 region has 14 residues. Germline CDR1 and CDR2: MDHEN and SYDVKM. The CDR3 coding sequence is TGTGCCAGCACCATTGGAGGAACTGGAAACACCATATATTTT. It translates to CASTIGGTGNTIYF.

The chain has TRBV4-1 and TRBJ1-3; no clear D. The CDR3 has 16 amino acids. CDR1 and CDR2 from the germline V gene are MGHRA and YSYEKL. The V and J ends lost 3 bases and 5 bases respectively, with 17 bases between them. CDR3 in amino acids: CASSHRPDEERNTIYF. The DNA for the CDR3 is TGCGCCAGCAGCCACCGCCCGGATGAGGAGAGAAACACCATATATTTT.

The chain links TRBV19 to TRBJ2-1; TRBD2 aligns across 10 bases. V lost 6 bases and J lost 7; bases outside the gene matches: 15. The CDR3 consists of 17 residues. Germline CDR1 is LNHDA and CDR2 is SQIVND (reference sequence). For the CDR3, the DNA is TGTGCCAGTAGCTCCCCGAACAAGCGGGGGGGCCGGAATGAGCAGTTCTTC. Protein product: CASSSPNKRGGRNEQFF.